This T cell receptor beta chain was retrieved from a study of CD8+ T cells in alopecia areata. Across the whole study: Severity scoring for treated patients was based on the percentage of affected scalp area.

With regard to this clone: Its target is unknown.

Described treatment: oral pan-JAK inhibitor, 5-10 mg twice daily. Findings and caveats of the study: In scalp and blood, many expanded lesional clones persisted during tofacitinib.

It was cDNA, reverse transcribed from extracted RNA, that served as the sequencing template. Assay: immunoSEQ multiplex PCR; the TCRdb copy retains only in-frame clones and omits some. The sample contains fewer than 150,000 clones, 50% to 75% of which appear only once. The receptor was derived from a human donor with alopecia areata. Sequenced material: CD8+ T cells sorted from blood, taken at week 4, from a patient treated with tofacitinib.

This CDR3 is CAESGTGGNEQFF. The CDR3 region has the DNA TGTGCCGAGTCTGGGACAGGGGGCAATGAGCAGTTCTTC. The genes are TRBV30 and TRBJ2-1, with 11 bases fitting TRBD1. V dropped 8 bases and J dropped 6; count of bases not matched to a gene: 6. This CDR3 has 13 amino acids. Germline V gene sequence: CDR1 GTSNPN, CDR2 SVGIG (reference sequence).